The clone carrying this TCR beta chain came up a few times. The sample originates from a study of blood T cell repertoires in COVID-19. Those enrolled in Seattle joined during active infection and were followed longitudinally afterward. Original analysis: Estimates of nucleated cell counts were drawn from the amplification of reference gene primers. Clones were read by immunoSEQ multiplex PCR, and TCRdb kept only the in-frame ones, dropping some. The V and J calls and clone size come from that table; D and trimming were worked out from the DNA. The sample holds over 150,000 clones; over 75% are singletons and the top ten take 6.5% to 7.5%. Trimming shortened V by 1 base and J by 5 bases, and 15 bases separated the two germline ends. Germline values: CDR1 LNHDA, CDR2 SQIVND (reference sequence). The CDR3 runs to 16 residues.

The sequencing input was peripheral blood. The rearrangement links TRBV19 to TRBJ1-5, with D perhaps TRBD1 (6 bases). The TCR was taken from a man older than 75 with COVID-19, enrolled during active disease. The CDR3 DNA reads as TGTGCCAGTAGTATAGCATTCCGGACAGACCATCAGCCCCAGCATTTT. As protein: CASSIAFRTDHQPQHF.